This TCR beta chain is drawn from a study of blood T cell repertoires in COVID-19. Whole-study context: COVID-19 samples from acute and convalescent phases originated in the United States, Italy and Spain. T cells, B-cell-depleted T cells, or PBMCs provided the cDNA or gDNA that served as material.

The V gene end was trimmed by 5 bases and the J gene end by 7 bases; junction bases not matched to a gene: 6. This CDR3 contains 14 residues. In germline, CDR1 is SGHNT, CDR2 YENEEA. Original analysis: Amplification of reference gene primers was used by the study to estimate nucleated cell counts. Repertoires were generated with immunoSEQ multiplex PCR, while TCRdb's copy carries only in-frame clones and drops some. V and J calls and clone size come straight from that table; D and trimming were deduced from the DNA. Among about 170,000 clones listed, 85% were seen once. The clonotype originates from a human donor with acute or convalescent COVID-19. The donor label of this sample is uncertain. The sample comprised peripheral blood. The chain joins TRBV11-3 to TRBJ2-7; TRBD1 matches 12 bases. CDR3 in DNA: TGTGCCAGCAGCAGCCGGGACAGGGGGCGAGAGCAGTACTTC. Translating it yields CASSSRDRGREQYF.